This T cell receptor (beta chain) was retrieved from a study of blood T cell repertoires in COVID-19. Profiling relied on immunoSEQ multiplex PCR, and the TCRdb table lists in-frame clones only, not all of them. Here the sample spans about 200,000 clones, about nine tenths being singletons. Residents of approximately 25 US areas, aged about 18 to 89 years, made up the participants. Participant-reported clinical history was the basis for cohort assignment. Two consecutive negative NP/OP PCR tests, clearance, or resolved symptoms defined Cohort 3 recovery. The sample comprised PBMCs or T cells enriched from blood (not recorded which). This TCR was recovered from a man under 40 who had recovered from COVID-19.

The CDR3 coding sequence is TGCGCCAGCAGCCAAGAGTGGGCCGTCTATGGCTACACCTTC. It encodes CASSQEWAVYGYTF. This chain uses TRBV4-1 with TRBJ1-2; D gene unclear. The length of the CDR3 is 14 residues. CDR1 and CDR2 (germline): MGHRA, YSYEKL. V lost 0 bases to trimming and J lost 4 bases, with 9 bases between them.